This T cell receptor (beta chain) was recovered during a study of tumor-infiltrating lymphocytes in primary liver carcinoma. Turning to this clonotype: Its antigen is not known. The junction departs from germline at one end; a sequencing error may be responsible.

The investigators made TCR beta cDNA from roughly 0.55 ug total RNA, using a constant-region primer. Slightly modified ARM-PCR served as the procedure for the TCR beta libraries. These libraries came from three rounds of nested multiplex PCR. TRBV1-TRBV30 forward primers paired with a C-beta reverse primer drove the first two PCR rounds, ten to eleven cycles each. Using its own MiXCR run on the multiplex PCR reads, TCRdb lists one record per CDR3 protein. The sample lists 90,000 to 100,000 distinct CDR3 sequences, 69% occurring once. Study observations and caveats: Tumor samples exhibited a significantly greater top-250-clone fraction than blood samples (p = 0.039).

Scientists recovered RNA and DNA together from around 20-30 mg of unsorted bulk tissue. All patients had surgically resected primary liver carcinoma. Each tumor specimen held more than 85% viable tumor cells. The CDR3 is made up of 16 amino acids. Germline-derived CDR1 and CDR2 are ENHRY and SYGVKD. The clonotype originates from a woman aged 55-70 years with primary liver carcinoma and hepatitis B virus infection. The chain is built from TRBV10-3 and TRBJ2-7, with 10 nucleotides matching TRBD2. Sequencing was done on a sample of liver tumor tissue from sampling region 5. The subset: tumor region T5, tumor centre. CDR3 protein: CAISTKPGLARNERYF. The CDR3, as DNA: TGTGCCATCAGTACCAAACCGGGACTAGCGAGAAACGAGCGGTACTTC.